The clone carrying this T cell receptor beta chain occurred a few times. Its specificity is not known. The use of a sample-barcoded 5' primer and a J-beta primer mix characterized a second PCR of about 6 to 11 cycles. A template-switch adaptor with 12 random nucleotides tagged each cDNA molecule. TCRdb used MiXCR to reprocess the 5' RACE reads, holding one entry per CDR3 protein. The table lists roughly 1.6 million distinct CDR3 sequences, about 31% of them singletons. The data originate from a study of blood T cells in healthy people across ages. Points from the study as a whole: Older age went with lower TCR beta diversity per million T cells, in a roughly linear way.

The germline V and J ends were trimmed by 0 bases and 2 bases, with 17 bases remaining between them. The germline CDR1 and CDR2 sequences are MGHRA and YSYEKL. This CDR3 contains 18 residues. V is TRBV4-1 and J is TRBJ1-3; D remains unclear. The sequence was obtained from a woman in her thirties in good health. The material sequenced was blood. The CDR3 reads CASSQESYQRSAGNTIYF. CDR3 in DNA: TGCGCCAGCAGCCAAGAAAGCTACCAGAGGTCTGCTGGAAACACCATATATTTT.